This TCR beta chain was captured in a study of control samples from healthy donors and cancer patients. Measured with immunoSEQ multiplex PCR; TCRdb has only the in-frame clones, and not every one. The repertoire holds about 51,000 clones, with 85% to 90% as singletons. This receptor was identified in a middle-aged man with head and neck cancer. The sample taken for sequencing was PBMCs.

For the CDR3, the DNA is TGTGCCAGCAGCTTAGCCGGGACTAGCAGTGATACGCAGTATTTT. Translated, it gives CASSLAGTSSDTQYF. The V and J genes are TRBV7-2 and TRBJ2-3; 9 nucleotides align to TRBD2. Germline values: CDR1 SGHTA, CDR2 FQGNSA. The CDR3 consists of 15 residues. Germline trimming cut 0 bases from V and 6 bases from J; bases unmatched to any gene: 4.